One TCR beta chain is described in this entry. Its cognate antigen is unknown. Tens of thousands of genome equivalents of blood DNA were amplified for TRB. This entry belongs to a study of T cell clusters in autoimmune cytopenias. Germline V CDR1 and CDR2: MNHNY, SVGAGI (reference sequence). The CDR3 sequence is 15 residues long. TRB rearrangements were amplified by touch-down multiplex PCR with mixed TRB-A/B primers. TCRdb reprocessed the multiplex PCR reads, keeping one entry per CDR3 protein, no DNA. This sample's clone table lists 5,500 to 8,000 distinct CDR3 sequences. General study findings and limits: Compared with active autoimmune hepatitis patients, healthy donors showed about 2.8-fold more exclusive TRB clusters.

The sample also formed part of further work on T cell repertoires in aging, cancer and after chemotherapy. That report notes: Donors were grouped into six age bands spanning 30 or younger through 70 or older. The whole study produced a dataset of roughly 8.8 million TCR reads. Across the chemotherapy interval, each cancer cohort showed higher median generation probability, suggesting thymic rebound.

The sequence was obtained from a human donor in good health. J is TRBJ2-7 and V is TRBV6-6; the TCRdb D gene call, TRBD1, has no DNA to confirm it. The sample comprised peripheral blood. The CDR3: CASSPTMGVSYEQYF.